This T cell receptor beta chain is drawn from a study of cytomegalovirus exposure and HLA in healthy donors. Study-wide results and limits: Reports credit the classifier with highly specific, highly sensitive diagnosis of cytomegalovirus status. The TCR clusters that emerged in the first cohort tended, a later analysis found, to co-occur in the 120 or so validation repertoires.

The V end was cut by 6 bases, the J end by 9 bases, with 15 bases between. The V gene's germline CDR1 is MNHNS and CDR2 SASEGT. The CDR3 has 14 amino acids. The method was immunoSEQ multiplex PCR; TCRdb's version includes in-frame clones alone and lacks a portion of them. The table records some 120,000 clones, around 94% of them present only once. Comments on this clone: Its specificity is unknown.

The sequencing input was PBMCs. The chain couples TRBV6-1 to TRBJ1-6; D is possibly TRBD1 (6 bases). This TCR was recovered from a woman between 18 and 29 years old in good health and CMV-seronegative. CDR3 protein: CASRESTGLSPLHF. CDR3 DNA: TGTGCCAGCAGAGAAAGCACAGGGCTTTCACCCCTCCACTTT.